This T cell receptor (beta chain) is from a study of regulatory T cells in long-lasting Graves disease. Ten or more counts support this clonotype. Its antigen is still unknown. Construction of TCR beta libraries relied on iRepertoire HTBI primers and on Arm-PCR targeting CDR3 regions. TCRdb re-called the multiplex PCR reads with MiXCR, one entry per CDR3 protein. The table lists some 460,000 distinct CDR3 sequences, 15% to 20% of them singletons, with 9% to 15% in the top ten. The time point denotes: newly diagnosed GD, antithyroid drugs for less than 3 months. Researchers made the TCR library from RNA that was extracted from PBMCs. CDR1 and CDR2 from the germline V gene are SGHRS and YFSETQ. This CDR3 has 15 amino acids. Losses at the gene ends were 4 bases for V and 2 bases for J; bases not matched to a gene: 7. Findings and limits, study-wide: Among the persistent patients, 2,741 public clonotypes were shared, more than the 750 to 1,000 shared among new patients. It is possible that accuracy was reduced by the small size of the sample.

The sample was also reused in another study, on T cells in Graves' hyperthyroidism and ophthalmopathy.

The chain employs TRBV5-1 and TRBJ2-3; TRBD2 matches at 7 bases. The clonotype comes from a man aged 40-49 years with Graves disease. Sample: peripheral blood mononuclear cells (PBMCs), taken at new diagnosis, from a patient treated with antithyroid drugs. The CDR3: CASSSGTSPTDTQYF. The CDR3 nucleotides are TGCGCCAGCAGCAGCGGGACGTCCCCCACAGATACGCAGTATTTT.